This T cell receptor (beta chain) was recovered during a study of graft-versus-host responses after intestinal transplantation. Study information: Every one of the recipients received anti-thymocyte globulin induction and afterwards took tacrolimus and steroids for about 3 years. Study-wide points: Early post-transplant HvG declines were associated with peak circulating GvH clone levels.

Germline-derived CDR1 and CDR2 are MNHEY and SMNVEV (reference sequence). This CDR3 spans 13 amino acids. Trimming removed 5 bases from V and 2 bases from J; junction bases left unmatched: 3. Repertoires were generated with immunoSEQ multiplex PCR, while TCRdb's copy carries only in-frame clones and drops some. The sample yields 90,000 to 130,000 clones, over 85% seen once. As for this clone: As yet, its antigen is unknown. The same CDR3 also results from other DNA sequences found in this sample.

This clonotype originated in a human donor who received an intestinal transplant. The chain employs TRBV27 and TRBJ2-7, with 7 bases lining up with TRBD1. Sequencing used unstimulated CD8+ T cells sorted from spleen or lymph node cells, obtained before intestinal transplant. CDR3 protein: CASSPGTAYEQYF. The DNA of the CDR3 is TGTGCCAGCAGTCCTGGGACAGCCTACGAGCAGTACTTC.